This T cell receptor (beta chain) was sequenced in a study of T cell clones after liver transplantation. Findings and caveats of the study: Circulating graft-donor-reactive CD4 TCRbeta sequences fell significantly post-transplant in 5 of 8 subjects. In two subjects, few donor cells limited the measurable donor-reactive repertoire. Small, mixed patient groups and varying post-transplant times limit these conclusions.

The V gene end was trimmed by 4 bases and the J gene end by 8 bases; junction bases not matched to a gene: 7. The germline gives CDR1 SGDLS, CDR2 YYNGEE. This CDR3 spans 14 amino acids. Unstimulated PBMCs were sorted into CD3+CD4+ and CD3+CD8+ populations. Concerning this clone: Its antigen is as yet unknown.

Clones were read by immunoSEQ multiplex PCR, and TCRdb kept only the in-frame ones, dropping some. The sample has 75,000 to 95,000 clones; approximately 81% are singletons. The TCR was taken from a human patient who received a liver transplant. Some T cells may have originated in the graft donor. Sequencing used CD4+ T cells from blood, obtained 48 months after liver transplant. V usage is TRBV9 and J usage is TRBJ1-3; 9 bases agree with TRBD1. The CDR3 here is CASSPRTGVDTIYF. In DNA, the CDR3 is TGTGCCAGCAGCCCAAGGACAGGGGTGGACACCATATATTTT. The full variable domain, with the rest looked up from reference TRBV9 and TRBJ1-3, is DSGVTQTPKHLITATGQRVTLRCSPRSGDLSVYWYQQSLDQGLQFLIQYYNGEERAKGNILERFSAQQFPDLHSELNLSSLELGDSALYFCASSPRTGVDTIYFGEGSWLTVV.